The 4 T cell receptor beta chains below come from one sample, sequenced in a study of shared clonotypes between healthy human individuals (dated by TCRdb to 2020 to 2021). The method was the immunoSEQ multiplex PCR assay. Held by TCRdb, this immuneACCESS table contains in-frame sequences only and omits some clones. Under half of the omission traces to an unresolved V gene where checked; the cause of the rest is unknown. This sample is represented by 2 million to 3 million clones; around nine tenths of them were singletons. The ten top clones hold more than 0.12% of the sample. The sample taken for sequencing was naive CD4+ T cells sorted from blood. This sample's cell subset or site label indicates: CD45RA+ positively selected. The source is a man younger than 35 in good health.

Remarks on this clone: The same CDR3 arises from other DNA sequences in this sample as well. The chain employs TRBV9 and TRBJ1-5; D might be TRBD1 (6 bases). Trimming took off 0 bases at V and 4 bases at J, with 11 bases between the two ends. The CDR3 has 15 amino acids. Germline V gene data show CDR1 as SGDLS and CDR2 as YYNGEE. CDR3 loop: CASSVGQGYNQPQHF. In nucleotides, the CDR3 is TGTGCCAGCAGCGTAGGGCAGGGGTATAATCAGCCCCAGCATTTT.

Points on this clone: This sample also contains other DNA sequences that code for the same CDR3. V gene TRBV7-8 combines with J gene TRBJ1-2; D perhaps matches TRBD1 (5 bases). Germline CDR1 and CDR2: SGHVS and FQNEAQ. Between the trimmed V and J ends, which lost 0 bases and 8 bases, there was a span of 10 bases. This CDR3 is built from 13 residues. CDR3 in DNA: TGTGCCAGCAGCTTAGCCCAGGGCGGCGGCTACACCTTC. Amino acids: CASSLAQGGGYTF. Looking up the rest from reference TRBV7-8 and TRBJ1-2 gives the full variable domain: GAGVSQSPRYKVAKRGQDVALRCDPISGHVSLFWYQQALGQGPEFLTYFQNEAQLDKSGLPSDRFFAERPEGSVSTLKIQRTQQEDSAVYLCASSLAQGGGYTFGSGTRLTVV.

V and J are TRBV7-9 and TRBJ1-6; tentative D call: TRBD1 (6 bases). This CDR3 has 14 amino acids. The ends were cut back, 4 bases at V and 7 bases at J, with 11 bases in the middle. Germline V gene lookup returns CDR1 SEHNR and CDR2 FQNEAQ (reference sequence). The CDR3 sequence: CASSSTGRNSPLHF. CDR3 coding DNA: TGTGCCAGCAGCTCGACAGGTCGGAATTCACCCCTCCACTTT.

Of note for this clone: In the same sample, other DNA sequences code for this CDR3. V and J are TRBV19 and TRBJ2-3; D not resolved. The CDR3 has 11 residues. Trimming took 3 bases from V and 4 from J, leaving 2 bases between them. Germline V lookup: CDR1 LNHDA, CDR2 SQIVND (reference sequence). This chain's CDR3 is CASSISDTQYF. The CDR3, as DNA: TGTGCCAGTAGTATTTCAGATACGCAGTATTTT.